Here is one T cell receptor beta chain with its context. This sample stems from a study of blood T cell repertoires in COVID-19. Repertoires were generated with immunoSEQ multiplex PCR, while TCRdb's copy carries only in-frame clones and drops some. The table lists fewer than 200,000 clones, over 65% of them singletons. V trimming: 3 bases; J trimming: 1 base; junction bases outside the gene matches: 6. Germline lookup yields CDR1 ENHRY and CDR2 SYGVKD. CDR3 length: 17 amino acids. The rearrangement links TRBV10-3 to TRBJ2-5; TRBD2 matches at 12 bases. The sequenced material came from PBMCs or T cells enriched from blood (not recorded which). The receptor was derived from a woman aged 45-59 years who had recovered from COVID-19. CDR3 sequence reads: CAISDPTSGRLQETQYF. The DNA for the CDR3 is TGTGCCATCAGTGATCCGACTAGCGGGAGACTCCAAGAGACCCAGTACTTC.